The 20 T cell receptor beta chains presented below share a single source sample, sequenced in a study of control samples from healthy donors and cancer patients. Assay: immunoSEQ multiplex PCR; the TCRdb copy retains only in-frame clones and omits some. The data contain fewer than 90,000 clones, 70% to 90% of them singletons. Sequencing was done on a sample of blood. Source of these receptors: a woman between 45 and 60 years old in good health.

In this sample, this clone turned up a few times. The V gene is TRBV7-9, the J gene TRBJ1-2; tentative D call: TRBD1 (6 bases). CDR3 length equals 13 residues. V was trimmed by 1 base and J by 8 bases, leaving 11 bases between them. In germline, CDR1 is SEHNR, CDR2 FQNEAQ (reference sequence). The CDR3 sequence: CASSLGVGGGYTF. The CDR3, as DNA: TGTGCCAGCAGCTTAGGTGTTGGGGGCGGCTACACCTTC.

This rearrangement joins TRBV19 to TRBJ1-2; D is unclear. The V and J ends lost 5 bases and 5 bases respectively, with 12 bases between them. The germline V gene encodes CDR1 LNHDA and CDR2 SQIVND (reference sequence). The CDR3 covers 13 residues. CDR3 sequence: CASSSRLEYGYTF. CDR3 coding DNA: TGTGCCAGTAGTTCCCGTCTGGAGTATGGCTACACCTTC.

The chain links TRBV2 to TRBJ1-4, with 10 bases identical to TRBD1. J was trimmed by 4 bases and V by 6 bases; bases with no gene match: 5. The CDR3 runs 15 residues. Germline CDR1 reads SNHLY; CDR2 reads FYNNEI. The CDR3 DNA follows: TGTGCCAGCAGCAGGGACAGGGGAAATAATGAAAAACTGTTTTTT. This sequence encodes CASSRDRGNNEKLFF.

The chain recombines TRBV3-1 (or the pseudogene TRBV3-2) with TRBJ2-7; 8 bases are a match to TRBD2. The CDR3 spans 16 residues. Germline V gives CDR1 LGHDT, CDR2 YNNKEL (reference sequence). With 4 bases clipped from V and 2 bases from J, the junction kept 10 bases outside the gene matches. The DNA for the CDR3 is TGTGCCAGCAGCCCCGTCTCGCGGGGGGTCCCCTACGAGCAGTACTTC. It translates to CASSPVSRGVPYEQYF.

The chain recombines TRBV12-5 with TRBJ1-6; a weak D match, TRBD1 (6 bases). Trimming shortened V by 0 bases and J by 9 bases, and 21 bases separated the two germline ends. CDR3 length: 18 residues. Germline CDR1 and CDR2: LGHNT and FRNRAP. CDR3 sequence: CASGLVLSGDLSRSPLHF. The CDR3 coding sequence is TGTGCTAGTGGTTTGGTTTTATCAGGGGACCTTTCACGTTCACCCCTCCACTTT.

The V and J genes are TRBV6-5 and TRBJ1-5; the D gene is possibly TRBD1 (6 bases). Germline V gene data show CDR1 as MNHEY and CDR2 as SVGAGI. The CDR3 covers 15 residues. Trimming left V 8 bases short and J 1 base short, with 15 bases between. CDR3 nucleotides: TGTGCCAGCTTATTAGGGACATCGAGCAATCAGCCCCAGCATTTT. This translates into CASLLGTSSNQPQHF.

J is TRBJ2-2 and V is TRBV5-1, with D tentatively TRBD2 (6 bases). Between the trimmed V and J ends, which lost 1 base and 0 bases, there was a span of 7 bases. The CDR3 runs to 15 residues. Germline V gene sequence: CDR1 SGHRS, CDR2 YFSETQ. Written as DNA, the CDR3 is TGCGCCAGCAGCTTGCTAGCGTCGAACACCGGGGAGCTGTTTTTT. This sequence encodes CASSLLASNTGELFF.

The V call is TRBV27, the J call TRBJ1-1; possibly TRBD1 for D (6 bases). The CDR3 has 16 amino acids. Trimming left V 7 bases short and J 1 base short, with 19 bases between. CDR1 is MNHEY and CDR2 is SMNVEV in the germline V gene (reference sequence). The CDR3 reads CASTLGGGRSNTEAFF. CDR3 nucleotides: TGTGCCAGCACCCTCGGAGGGGGGAGATCGAACACTGAAGCTTTCTTT.

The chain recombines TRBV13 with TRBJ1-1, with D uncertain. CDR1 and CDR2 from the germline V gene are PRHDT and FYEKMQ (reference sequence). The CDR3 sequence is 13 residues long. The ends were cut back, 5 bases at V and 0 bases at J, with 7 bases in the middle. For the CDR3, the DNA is TGTGCCAGCAGCGGAGAGCTGAACACTGAAGCTTTCTTT. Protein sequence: CASSGELNTEAFF.

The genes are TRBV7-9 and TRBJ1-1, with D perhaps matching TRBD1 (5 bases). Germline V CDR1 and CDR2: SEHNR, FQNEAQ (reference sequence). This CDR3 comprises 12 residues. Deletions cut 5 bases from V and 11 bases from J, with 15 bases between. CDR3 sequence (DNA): TGTGCCAGCAGCCGCCTGGGCGGGGGGGCTTTCTTT. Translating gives CASSRLGGGAFF.

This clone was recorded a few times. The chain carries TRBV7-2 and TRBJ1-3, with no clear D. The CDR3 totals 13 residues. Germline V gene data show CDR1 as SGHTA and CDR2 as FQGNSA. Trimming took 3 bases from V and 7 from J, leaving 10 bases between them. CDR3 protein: CASSFDNYNTIYF. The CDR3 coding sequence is TGTGCCAGCAGCTTTGACAATTACAACACCATATATTTT. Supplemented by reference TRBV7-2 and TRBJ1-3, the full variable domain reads GAGVSQSPSNKVTEKGKDVELRCDPISGHTALYWYRQSLGQGLEFLIYFQGNSAPDKSGLPSDRFSAERTGGSVSTLTIQRTQQEDSAVYLCASSFDNYNTIYFGEGSWLTVV.

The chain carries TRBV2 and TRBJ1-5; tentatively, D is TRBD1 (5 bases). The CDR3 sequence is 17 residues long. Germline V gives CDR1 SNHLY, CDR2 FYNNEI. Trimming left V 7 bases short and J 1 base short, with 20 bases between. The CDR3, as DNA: TGTGCCAGCATGACGGGGCGGGTGGGTTCGAGCAATCAGCCCCAGCATTTT. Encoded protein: CASMTGRVGSSNQPQHF.

This CDR3 is CASSIGGSRYRALNTGELFF. CDR3 in DNA: TGTGCCAGCAGTATCGGCGGATCTCGGTACAGGGCTCTGAACACCGGGGAGCTGTTTTTT. The chain has TRBV3-1 (or the pseudogene TRBV3-2) and TRBJ2-2, with D possibly TRBD1 on 6 matching bases. Trimming removed 6 bases at V and 1 base at J, with 27 bases between. CDR1 is LGHDT and CDR2 is YNNKEL in the germline V gene (reference sequence). The CDR3 totals 20 residues.

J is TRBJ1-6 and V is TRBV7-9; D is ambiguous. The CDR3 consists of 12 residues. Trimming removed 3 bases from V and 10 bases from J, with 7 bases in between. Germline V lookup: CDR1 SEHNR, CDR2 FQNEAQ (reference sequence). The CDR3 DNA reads TGTGCCAGCAGCTTCGCTCTGTCACCCCTCCACTTT. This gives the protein CASSFALSPLHF. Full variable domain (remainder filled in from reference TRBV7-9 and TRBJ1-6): DTGVSQNPRHKITKRGQNVTFRCDPISEHNRLYWYRQTLGQGPEFLTYFQNEAQLEKSRLLSDRFSAERPKGSFSTLEIQRTEQGDSAMYLCASSFALSPLHFGNGTRLTVT.

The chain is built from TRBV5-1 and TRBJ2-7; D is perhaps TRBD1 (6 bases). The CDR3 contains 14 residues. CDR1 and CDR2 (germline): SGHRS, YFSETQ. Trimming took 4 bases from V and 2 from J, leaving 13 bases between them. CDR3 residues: CASSQPGTTYEQYF. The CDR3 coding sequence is TGCGCCAGCAGCCAGCCCGGGACAACCTACGAGCAGTACTTC. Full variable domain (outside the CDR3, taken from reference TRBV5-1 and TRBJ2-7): KAGVTQTPRYLIKTRGQQVTLSCSPISGHRSVSWYQQTPGQGLQFLFEYFSETQRNKGNFPGRFSGRQFSNSRSEMNVSTLELGDSALYLCASSQPGTTYEQYFGPGTRLTVT.

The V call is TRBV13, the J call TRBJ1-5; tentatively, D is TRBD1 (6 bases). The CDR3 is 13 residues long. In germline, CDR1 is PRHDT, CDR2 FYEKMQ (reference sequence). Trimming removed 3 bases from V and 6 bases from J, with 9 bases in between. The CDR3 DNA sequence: TGTGCCAGCAGCTTCGGGGGCGGTCAGCCCCAGCATTTT. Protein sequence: CASSFGGGQPQHF.

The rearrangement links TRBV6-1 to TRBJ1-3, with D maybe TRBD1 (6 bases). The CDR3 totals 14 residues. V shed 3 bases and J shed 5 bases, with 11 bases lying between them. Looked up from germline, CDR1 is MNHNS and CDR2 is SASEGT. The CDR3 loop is CASSEPTGRNTIYF. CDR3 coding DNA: TGTGCCAGCAGTGAGCCTACAGGGAGAAACACCATATATTTT.

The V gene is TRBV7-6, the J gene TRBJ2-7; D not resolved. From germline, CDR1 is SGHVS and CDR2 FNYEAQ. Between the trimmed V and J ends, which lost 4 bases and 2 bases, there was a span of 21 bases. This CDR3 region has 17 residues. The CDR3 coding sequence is TGTGCCAGCAGCTCCCTACCGGACCTAACTCAGGCCTACGAGCAGTACTTC. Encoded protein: CASSSLPDLTQAYEQYF. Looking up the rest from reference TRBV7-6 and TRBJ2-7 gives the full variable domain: GAGVSQSPRYKVTKRGQDVALRCDPISGHVSLYWYRQALGQGPEFLTYFNYEAQQDKSGLPNDRFSAERPEGSISTLTIQRTEQRDSAMYRCASSSLPDLTQAYEQYFGPGTRLTVT.

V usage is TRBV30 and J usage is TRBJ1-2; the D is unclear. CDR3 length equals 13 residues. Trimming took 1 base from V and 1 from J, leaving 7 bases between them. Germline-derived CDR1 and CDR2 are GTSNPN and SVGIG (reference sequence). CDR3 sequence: CAWSAGGNYGYTF. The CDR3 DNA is TGTGCCTGGAGTGCTGGTGGTAACTATGGCTACACCTTC.

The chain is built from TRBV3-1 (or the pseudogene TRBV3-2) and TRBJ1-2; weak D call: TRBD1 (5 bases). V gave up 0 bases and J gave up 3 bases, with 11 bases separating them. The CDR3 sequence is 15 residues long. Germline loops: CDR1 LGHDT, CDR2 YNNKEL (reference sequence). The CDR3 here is CASSQDLRVDYGYTF. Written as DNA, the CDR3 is TGTGCCAGCAGCCAAGATCTCAGGGTAGACTATGGCTACACCTTC.